These 20 T cell receptor beta chains originate from one sample sequenced in a study of T cell responses to AZD1222 COVID-19 vaccine. The table came from immunoSEQ multiplex PCR; TCRdb's copy has only in-frame clones and leaves some out. The repertoire has 120,000 to 150,000 clones, around 88% of them found once; the top ten carry over 13%. The starting material was peripheral blood, obtained on day 0 of AZD1222 vaccination. The receptors originated from an adult in good health.

The V gene is TRBV3-1 (or the pseudogene TRBV3-2), the J gene TRBJ1-2; possible D gene TRBD1, 6 bases. CDR3 length: 16 residues. CDR1 is LGHDT, CDR2 YNNKEL, per germline (reference sequence). V was shortened by 1 base and J by 4 bases, with 16 bases between the two germline ends. This CDR3 is CASSQATGRGGYGYTF. CDR3 DNA: TGTGCCAGCAGCCAAGCCACAGGGCGGGGGGGCTATGGCTACACCTTC.

V gene TRBV7-2 combines with J gene TRBJ2-1, with TRBD1 identical over 8 bases. Germline V CDR1 and CDR2: SGHTA, FQGNSA. V gave up 2 bases and J gave up 4 bases; unmatched junction bases: 4. This CDR3 is 15 amino acids long. The CDR3 bases are TGTGCCAGCAGCTTACTGAGACAGGGGTACAATGAGCAGTTCTTC. This encodes CASSLLRQGYNEQFF.

V gene TRBV28 combines with J gene TRBJ1-2, with D possibly matching TRBD1 (5 bases). The V end lost 6 bases, the J end lost 2 bases, and 7 bases lay between the germline ends. Per germline, CDR1 MDHEN and CDR2 SYDVKM. This CDR3 comprises 12 residues. In DNA form, the CDR3 reads TGTGCCAGCAGAAGGGGAAACTATGGCTACACCTTC. Residues: CASRRGNYGYTF.

The rearrangement links TRBV4-1 to TRBJ2-7, with D hard to call. The ends were cut back, 0 bases at V and 0 bases at J, with 9 bases in the middle. This CDR3 comprises 15 residues. Germline V gene data show CDR1 as MGHRA and CDR2 as YSYEKL. The CDR3 reads CASSQEYPDSYEQYF. The CDR3, as DNA: TGCGCCAGCAGCCAAGAATATCCGGACTCCTACGAGCAGTACTTC.

This clone is a singleton in its sample. This rearrangement joins TRBV7-2 to TRBJ2-3, with 7 bases matching TRBD1. This CDR3 spans 15 amino acids. Germline V gene data show CDR1 as SGHTA and CDR2 as FQGNSA. V was clipped by 1 base and J by 4 bases; unmatched bases: 5. CDR3 DNA: TGTGCCAGCAGCTTAGGAAGGGGGCCCTCAGATACGCAGTATTTT. This gives the protein CASSLGRGPSDTQYF.

The genes are TRBV4-3 and TRBJ1-1, with D maybe TRBD1 (5 bases). The germline gives CDR1 LGHNA, CDR2 YSLEER. V was trimmed by 0 bases and J by 1 base, leaving 15 bases between them. There are 17 residues in the CDR3. CDR3 region: CASSQDVPGRWNTEAFF. The CDR3 region has the DNA TGCGCCAGCAGCCAAGATGTTCCGGGACGTTGGAACACTGAAGCTTTCTTT.

This chain joins TRBV2 and TRBJ2-4; the D is unclear. The ends were cut back, 5 bases at V and 0 bases at J, with 17 bases in the middle. The CDR3 loop spans 17 amino acids. Germline V gene lookup returns CDR1 SNHLY and CDR2 FYNNEI. Here the CDR3 DNA reads TGTGCCAGCAGTCCCCCCAATGAACTCCTAGCCAAAAACATTCAGTACTTC. Protein sequence: CASSPPNELLAKNIQYF. The full variable domain, with the rest looked up from reference TRBV2 and TRBJ2-4, is EPEVTQTPSHQVTQMGQEVILRCVPISNHLYFYWYRQILGQKVEFLVSFYNNEISEKSEIFDDQFSVERPDGSNFTLKIRSTKLEDSAMYFCASSPPNELLAKNIQYFGAGTRLSVL.

This chain connects TRBV19 to TRBJ2-6; D is unresolved. The CDR3 extends over 15 amino acids. Deletions cut 3 bases from V and 0 bases from J, with 6 bases between. The germline V gene has CDR1 LNHDA and CDR2 SQIVND (reference sequence). The CDR3 reads CASSISFSGANVLTF. CDR3 DNA: TGTGCCAGTAGTATTTCCTTCTCTGGGGCCAACGTCCTGACTTTC.

The chain is built from TRBV19 and TRBJ1-2; D gene uncertain. The CDR3 has 14 residues. The germline CDR1 and CDR2 sequences are LNHDA and SQIVND (reference sequence). V was clipped by 3 bases and J by 0 bases, with 8 bases between them. The DNA of the CDR3 is TGTGCCAGTAGTATCGGAGTTACTAACTATGGCTACACCTTC. This sequence encodes CASSIGVTNYGYTF.

This chain links TRBV7-2 with TRBJ1-2, with a possible D match to TRBD1 (6 bases). From germline, CDR1 is SGHTA and CDR2 FQGNSA. The CDR3 is 14 residues long. The ends were cut back, 6 bases at V and 7 bases at J, with 18 bases in the middle. In DNA, the CDR3 is TGTGCCAGCAGGAGGGACACCAACCCCCTTGGCTACACCTTC. As protein: CASRRDTNPLGYTF.

To note about this clone: Other DNA sequences from this sample encode an identical CDR3 as well. V usage is TRBV12-3 or TRBV12-4 and J usage is TRBJ1-2; D is unresolved. The CDR3 totals 12 residues. V was pared by 4 bases and J by 2 bases, with 5 bases between. The CDR3, as DNA: TGTGCCAGCAGTTCCGGGAACTATGGCTACACCTTC. This translates into CASSSGNYGYTF.

This clone has a single count. The gene calls are TRBV28 and TRBJ1-2, with no clear D. Trimming removed 2 bases from V and 4 bases from J, with 2 bases in between. Germline assignment: CDR1 MDHEN and CDR2 SYDVKM. This CDR3 has 11 amino acids. For the CDR3, the DNA is TGTGCCAGCAGTTTAATCTATGGCTACACCTTC. Its protein product is CASSLIYGYTF.

The chain uses TRBV6-5 and TRBJ2-7, with 9 bases aligning to TRBD2. The CDR3 consists of 14 residues. The germline CDR1 and CDR2 sequences are MNHEY and SVGAGI. V lost 3 bases, J lost 2 bases, and 2 bases stayed unmatched. The CDR3 loop reads CASSYLAGPYEQYF. CDR3 bases: TGTGCCAGCAGTTATCTAGCGGGGCCCTACGAGCAGTACTTC.

The J gene is TRBJ2-3, the V gene TRBV19; possible D gene TRBD2, 6 bases. Trimming removed 3 bases from V and 4 bases from J, with 11 bases in between. Germline CDR1 is LNHDA and CDR2 is SQIVND (reference sequence). The CDR3 covers 14 residues. This chain's CDR3 is CASSIRGNSDTQYF. The CDR3 nucleotides read TGTGCCAGTAGTATCCGGGGGAACTCAGATACGCAGTATTTT.

CDR3 loop: CASSPRDRNSPLHF. The DNA for the CDR3 is TGTGCCAGCAGCCCTCGGGACAGGAATTCACCCCTCCACTTT. The V and J genes are TRBV9 and TRBJ1-6, with TRBD1 matching over 8 bases. The CDR3 sequence is 14 residues long. V lost 4 bases, J lost 7 bases, and 4 bases stayed unmatched. Germline V gives CDR1 SGDLS, CDR2 YYNGEE.

The chain has TRBV4-2 and TRBJ1-3, with 7 bases identical to TRBD1. Germline V gives CDR1 LGHNA, CDR2 YNFKEQ. Trimming cost V 4 bases and J 1 base; bases outside gene matches: 7. The CDR3 has 16 amino acids. The CDR3 DNA reads TGTGCCAGCAGCCCGGGACAGAAATTGTCTGGAAACACCATATATTTT. As protein: CASSPGQKLSGNTIYF.

In its sample, this clone was seen once. The CDR3 DNA follows: TGTGCCATCAGTGAGTCGGGATATCCCTACTCCTACGAGCAGTACTTC. Its protein product is CAISESGYPYSYEQYF. The rearrangement uses TRBV10-3 and TRBJ2-7; D is uncertain. V lost 0 bases, J lost 0 bases, and 12 bases lay in between. The V gene's germline CDR1 is ENHRY and CDR2 SYGVKD. There are 16 residues in the CDR3.

V gene TRBV7-9 combines with J gene TRBJ1-1, with unresolved D. This CDR3 has 13 amino acids. The V and J ends lost 1 base and 1 base respectively, with 4 bases between them. CDR1 is SEHNR, CDR2 FQNEAQ, per germline (reference sequence). CDR3 sequence reads: CASSLVENTEAFF. The CDR3 DNA sequence: TGTGCCAGCAGCTTAGTCGAGAACACTGAAGCTTTCTTT.

The chain uses TRBV7-9 and TRBJ2-3, with D perhaps matching TRBD2 (5 bases). V dropped 6 bases and J dropped 0 bases, with 10 bases sitting between them. This CDR3 spans 14 amino acids. Germline CDR1 reads SEHNR; CDR2 reads FQNEAQ (reference sequence). The chain's CDR3 is CASSRGASTDTQYF. DNA of the CDR3: TGTGCCAGCAGTCGGGGAGCTAGCACAGATACGCAGTATTTT.

This chain joins TRBV7-3 and TRBJ2-2, with 9 bases fitting TRBD1. V trimming: 5 bases; J trimming: 2 bases; junction bases outside the gene matches: 3. The CDR3 consists of 15 residues. CDR1 SGHTA and CDR2 FQGTGA come from the germline V gene. CDR3 in amino acids: CASSQQGANTGELFF. DNA for the CDR3: TGTGCCAGCAGCCAACAGGGGGCAAACACCGGGGAGCTGTTTTTT.